A single sample gave rise to the 30 T cell receptor beta chains below, sequenced in a study of identical twins. TCRdb reprocessed the 5' RACE reads via MiXCR and lists one record per CDR3 protein. This table holds about 460,000 distinct CDR3 sequences, 14% found once. These data were also filed under a second study, of yellow fever vaccine responses in identical twins.

The sample taken for sequencing was CD4+ T cells sorted from blood. The receptors stem from a woman younger than 35 in good health.

This clonotype was picked up a small number of times. V and J are TRBV5-8 and TRBJ2-3, with 13 bases aligning to TRBD2. The CDR3 is made up of 15 amino acids. Germline CDR1 SGHTS, CDR2 YDEGEE. The junction had 8 bases not matched to a gene; V was cut back by 4 bases and J by 9 bases. The CDR3 DNA sequence: TGTGCCAGCAGCGCCCCGACTAGCGGGAGGTACACGCAGTATTTT. Its translation: CASSAPTSGRYTQYF.

This clonotype was observed a few times. The V gene is TRBV20-1, the J gene TRBJ2-1; D may be TRBD1 or TRBD2 (5 bases each). Germline CDR1 DFQATT, CDR2 SNEGSKA (reference sequence). V lost 5 bases and J 5 bases, leaving 13 bases between the germline ends. This CDR3 spans 13 amino acids. In nucleotides, the CDR3 is TGCAGTGCTCAGGGAGTTTTGGACAATGAGCAGTTCTTC. It yields the protein CSAQGVLDNEQFF.

The chain's CDR3 is CASSTGTAFNTGELFF. DNA for the CDR3: TGTGCCAGCAGTACCGGGACAGCCTTTAACACCGGGGAGCTGTTTTTT. J is TRBJ2-2 and V is TRBV6-2 or TRBV6-3; 7 bases align to TRBD1. V lost 5 bases, J lost 2 bases, and 8 bases stayed unmatched. CDR1 is MNHEY and CDR2 is SVGEGT in the germline V gene. This CDR3 has 16 residues.

This clonotype occurred a few times. The chain uses TRBV9 and TRBJ2-3, with D perhaps matching TRBD2 (6 bases). The V gene lost 4 bases and the J gene lost 10 bases, with 16 bases spanning the gap. Looked up from germline, CDR1 is SGDLS and CDR2 is YYNGEE. The CDR3 runs to 13 residues. In nucleotides, the CDR3 is TGTGCCAGCAGCCCCCGGGACTCGCCTTCGCAGTATTTT. Its translation: CASSPRDSPSQYF.

This clonotype was seen a handful of times. The V gene is TRBV25-1, the J gene TRBJ2-5, with D possibly matching TRBD1 (6 bases). This CDR3 has 13 amino acids. The germline CDR1 and CDR2 sequences are MGHDK and SYGVNS. V was shortened by 0 bases and J by 5 bases, with 7 bases between the two germline ends. DNA of the CDR3: TGTGCCAGCAGTGAATATGGACAGGAGACCCAGTACTTC. Translated: CASSEYGQETQYF.

This rearrangement joins TRBV28 to TRBJ1-1, with D tentatively TRBD1 (5 bases). Germline V CDR1 and CDR2: MDHEN, SYDVKM. The germline V and J ends were trimmed by 6 bases and 1 base, with 18 bases remaining between them. This CDR3 has 16 amino acids. The CDR3 region has the DNA TGTGCCAGCAGCGAAGCGGCAGGGTTAGCGAACACTGAAGCTTTCTTT. It codes for CASSEAAGLANTEAFF.

The sample holds a few counts of this clonotype. V is TRBV5-1 and J is TRBJ2-1, with a weak D call TRBD2 (6 bases). Per the germline V gene, CDR1 is SGHRS and CDR2 is YFSETQ. The CDR3 contains 16 residues. V lost 4 bases to trimming and J lost 1 base, with 15 bases between them. The CDR3 region has the DNA TGCGCCAGCAGCATTGGACGGGGGTTATCCTACAATGAGCAGTTCTTC. Protein: CASSIGRGLSYNEQFF.

CDR3: CASSLFNGSPEQYF. CDR3 coding DNA: TGCGCCAGCAGCTTGTTTAATGGGAGCCCCGAGCAGTACTTC. The chain has TRBV5-1 and TRBJ2-7, with a possible D match to TRBD2 (5 bases). The germline V and J ends were trimmed by 1 base and 6 bases, with 14 bases remaining between them. Germline V lookup: CDR1 SGHRS, CDR2 YFSETQ. This CDR3 is built from 14 residues.

This clonotype showed up just a few times. The CDR3 reads CASSNKEAVTDTQYF. CDR3 DNA: TGCGCCAGCAGCAATAAGGAAGCGGTCACAGATACGCAGTATTTT. This chain connects TRBV5-1 to TRBJ2-3, with D perhaps TRBD2 (5 bases). Between the trimmed V and J ends, which lost 4 bases and 2 bases, there was a span of 14 bases. Germline V CDR1 and CDR2: SGHRS, YFSETQ. The CDR3 has 15 amino acids.

This clonotype occurred many times. J is TRBJ2-3 and V is TRBV28, with D unresolved. The germline gives CDR1 MDHEN, CDR2 SYDVKM. The CDR3 sequence is 12 residues long. V dropped 8 bases and J dropped 6 bases, with 12 bases sitting between them. CDR3 amino acids: CASAWGEDTQYF. In DNA form, the CDR3 reads TGTGCCAGCGCCTGGGGTGAGGATACGCAGTATTTT.

The V and J genes are TRBV18 and TRBJ2-7; D is unclear. From germline, CDR1 is KGHSH and CDR2 LQKENI. V lost 4 bases and J 0 bases, leaving 13 bases between the germline ends. The CDR3 sequence is 15 residues long. The CDR3 protein is CASSRGFESSYEQYF. DNA of the CDR3: TGTGCCAGCTCACGAGGTTTCGAAAGCTCCTACGAGCAGTACTTC.

This clonotype has more than one count but fewer than ten. This CDR3 reads CASSAGLGYQETQYF. CDR3 DNA: TGTGCCAGCAGCGCCGGACTAGGGTACCAAGAGACCCAGTACTTC. The chain employs TRBV9 and TRBJ2-5, with TRBD2 identical over 7 bases. V shed 3 bases, J shed 0 bases, and the junction held 5 bases outside the gene matches. The CDR3 runs 15 residues. Germline V lookup: CDR1 SGDLS, CDR2 YYNGEE.

In its sample, this clonotype was seen a few times. The rearrangement links TRBV6-2 or TRBV6-3 to TRBJ2-1; tentative D call: TRBD2 (5 bases). The germline CDR1 and CDR2 sequences are MNHEY and SVGEGT. The CDR3 has 14 residues. Trimming pared 8 bases from V and 1 base from J, leaving 12 bases between. The CDR3 is CASQEGGSYNEQFF. CDR3 in DNA: TGTGCCAGCCAAGAGGGCGGATCCTACAATGAGCAGTTCTTC.

This clonotype was observed a handful of times. The genes are TRBV7-9 and TRBJ1-1, with 8 bases identical to TRBD1. V dropped 5 bases and J dropped 5; count of bases not matched to a gene: 10. CDR1 is SEHNR, CDR2 FQNEAQ, per germline (reference sequence). The CDR3 sequence is 15 residues long. The CDR3 reads CASSQTGGRWTEAFF. The CDR3 DNA follows: TGTGCCAGCAGCCAAACAGGGGGACGGTGGACTGAAGCTTTCTTT. Combining the CDR3 with reference TRBV7-9 and TRBJ1-1 gives the whole variable domain DTGVSQNPRHKITKRGQNVTFRCDPISEHNRLYWYRQTLGQGPEFLTYFQNEAQLEKSRLLSDRFSAERPKGSFSTLEIQRTEQGDSAMYLCASSQTGGRWTEAFFGQGTRLTVV.

A few counts support this clonotype. This sequence joins TRBV5-6 and TRBJ2-3, with TRBD1 matching over 9 bases. This CDR3 spans 16 amino acids. The germline CDR1 and CDR2 sequences are SGHDT and YYEEEE. The V segment lost 4 bases and the J segment 0 bases; nucleotides outside the gene matches: 6. CDR3 nucleotides: TGTGCCAGCAGCCTTCCTGGGACAGGGAGCACAGATACGCAGTATTTT. Translating gives CASSLPGTGSTDTQYF.

Ten or more counts support this clonotype. V usage is TRBV20-1 and J usage is TRBJ2-6; D is perhaps TRBD1 or TRBD2 (6 bases each). There are 16 residues in the CDR3. V lost 2 bases to trimming and J lost 2 bases, with 13 bases between them. CDR1 is DFQATT, CDR2 SNEGSKA, per germline (reference sequence). This CDR3 is CSARFGGRPGANVLTF. DNA of the CDR3: TGCAGTGCTAGATTCGGGGGCAGGCCTGGGGCCAACGTCCTGACTTTC.

There are a few counts of this clonotype. The J gene is TRBJ2-1, the V gene TRBV13, with 11 bases fitting TRBD2. With V trimmed by 5 bases and J by 9 bases, 9 bases remained unmatched. Germline V lookup: CDR1 PRHDT, CDR2 FYEKMQ (reference sequence). The CDR3 covers 15 residues. CDR3 sequence (DNA): TGTGCCAGCAGCCTCATAGCGGGGGGGCCGGGTGAGCAGTTCTTC. Protein sequence: CASSLIAGGPGEQFF.

The CDR3: CASSLFVAEAFF. CDR3 nucleotide sequence: TGTGCCAGCAGCTTATTCGTAGCTGAAGCTTTCTTT. This chain joins TRBV7-2 and TRBJ1-1; no definite D call. This CDR3 spans 12 amino acids. Trimming stripped 2 bases from V and 6 bases from J, with 7 bases between. Germline values: CDR1 SGHTA, CDR2 FQGNSA.

This clonotype was found many times. This chain joins TRBV5-1 and TRBJ2-5, with D hard to call. V gave up 0 bases and J gave up 2 bases, with 8 bases separating them. Germline values: CDR1 SGHRS, CDR2 YFSETQ. The CDR3 runs 14 residues. CDR3 bases: TGCGCCAGCAGCTTGGATGGTGGGCAAGAGACCCAGTACTTC. Protein product: CASSLDGGQETQYF.

The rearrangement uses TRBV2 and TRBJ2-7; D possibly uses TRBD1 or TRBD2 (5 bases each). The CDR3 runs to 14 residues. Trimming stripped 6 bases from V and 3 bases from J, with 15 bases between. From germline, CDR1 is SNHLY and CDR2 FYNNEI. The CDR3 protein is CASRRSGLLYEQYF. In nucleotides, the CDR3 is TGTGCCAGCAGACGGTCGGGGCTCCTCTACGAGCAGTACTTC.

The chain links TRBV27 to TRBJ2-3, with D possibly being TRBD1 or TRBD2 (5 bases each). The germline V gene has CDR1 MNHEY and CDR2 SMNVEV (reference sequence). The CDR3 is 16 residues long. V was clipped by 3 bases and J by 1 base, with 14 bases between them. Here the CDR3 DNA reads TGTGCCAGCAGTTTGAGAGCAGGGACCCGCACAGATACGCAGTATTTT. It translates to CASSLRAGTRTDTQYF.

This clonotype turned up a few times. The V and J genes are TRBV14 and TRBJ2-1; D call uncertain. In germline, CDR1 is SGHDN, CDR2 FVKESK. The ends were cut back, 1 base at V and 9 bases at J, with 4 bases in the middle. This CDR3 is 11 amino acids long. CDR3 bases: TGTGCCAGCAGCCAAGCTCTTGAGCAGTTCTTC. This encodes CASSQALEQFF.

This clonotype was detected ten times or more. V is TRBV3-1 and J is TRBJ1-2; D is undetermined. The germline CDR1 and CDR2 sequences are LGHDT and YNNKEL (reference sequence). Trimming took off 2 bases at V and 4 bases at J, with 5 bases between the two ends. CDR3 length equals 12 residues. The chain's CDR3 is CASSQLSYGYTF. In nucleotides, the CDR3 is TGTGCCAGCAGCCAACTGTCCTATGGCTACACCTTC.

V and J are TRBV7-3 and TRBJ2-1; TRBD2 is a possible D gene (6 bases). Trimming left V 2 bases short and J 8 bases short, with 10 bases between. The CDR3 contains 13 residues. CDR1 is SGHTA, CDR2 FQGTGA, per germline. CDR3 DNA: TGTGCCAGCAGCTTACCGGCGGGACATGAGCAGTTCTTC. Its translation is CASSLPAGHEQFF.

This clonotype was detected only a few times. The chain has TRBV5-6 and TRBJ2-1; no reliable D call. The CDR3 extends over 11 amino acids. Trimming pared 3 bases from V and 15 bases from J, leaving 13 bases between. Germline assignment: CDR1 SGHDT and CDR2 YYEEEE. CDR3 sequence: CASSSVEVWFF. The CDR3 DNA reads TGTGCCAGCAGCTCGGTCGAGGTTTGGTTCTTC.

This clonotype turned up a few times. This chain connects TRBV25-1 to TRBJ2-7; 7 positions match TRBD2. CDR3 length: 16 residues. V gave up 5 bases and J gave up 2 bases; unmatched junction bases: 12. Germline V gene data show CDR1 as MGHDK and CDR2 as SYGVNS. The DNA of the CDR3 is TGTGCCAGCAGTCCTAACCCGGGACTAATAACCTACGAGCAGTACTTC. It yields the protein CASSPNPGLITYEQYF.

The table lists this clonotype with a few counts. The rearrangement uses TRBV6-6 and TRBJ2-1; D is possibly TRBD1 (5 bases). Germline lookup yields CDR1 MNHNY and CDR2 SVGAGI (reference sequence). The CDR3 consists of 12 residues. V lost 0 bases and J 9 bases, leaving 6 bases between the germline ends. The CDR3 sequence: CASSYSDSEQFF. CDR3 DNA: TGTGCCAGCAGTTACTCCGACAGTGAGCAGTTCTTC.

The V call is TRBV13, the J call TRBJ2-1, with TRBD2 matching 13 bases. V lost 4 bases to trimming and J lost 0 bases; unmatched junction nucleotides: 18. Germline V gene sequence: CDR1 PRHDT, CDR2 FYEKMQ (reference sequence). The CDR3 is made up of 22 amino acids. The CDR3 nucleotides read TGTGCCAGCAGCTCTATGAAGGGCCCGGGACTAGCGGGGCGACGCTCCTACAATGAGCAGTTCTTC. It codes for CASSSMKGPGLAGRRSYNEQFF.

A few counts support this clonotype. The gene calls are TRBV5-1 and TRBJ2-7; weak D call: TRBD1 (6 bases). Germline CDR1 SGHRS, CDR2 YFSETQ. This CDR3 contains 14 residues. V was cut by 4 bases and J by 3 bases, with 14 bases left in between. CDR3 nucleotides: TGCGCCAGCAGCCACGCCAGGGGAGACTACGAGCAGTACTTC. It yields the protein CASSHARGDYEQYF.

The rearrangement links TRBV5-1 to TRBJ1-2; tentative D call: TRBD1 (6 bases). The germline V and J ends were trimmed by 1 base and 10 bases, with 14 bases remaining between them. Germline CDR1 is SGHRS and CDR2 is YFSETQ. CDR3 length equals 13 residues. The CDR3 protein is CASSLTTGKLYTF. In nucleotides, the CDR3 is TGCGCCAGCAGCTTGACAACAGGGAAGCTCTACACCTTC.